This T cell receptor beta chain stems from a study of shared clonotypes between healthy human individuals. About this clone itself: Its antigen is still unknown.

Study results and caveats: A generally larger estimated richness was seen in naive subsets than in memory subsets. All-four-donor shared clonotypes had higher generation probabilities than non-shared clonotypes did. Some naive CD4 clonotypes, 5% to 5.5%, turned up in common across a few donors. The low donor count limited represented genetic and exposure-history diversity.

Repertoires were generated with immunoSEQ multiplex PCR, while TCRdb's copy carries only in-frame clones and drops some. In the table there are 2 million to 2.5 million clones, just over 90% of which are singletons. Naive CD8 isolation took CD45RO-negative cells positively selected for CCR7 and excluded terminally differentiated effector memory CD45RA+ cells. The germline V gene has CDR1 SGHRS and CDR2 YFSETQ. The trim removed 4 bases at V and 4 bases at J, leaving 6 bases unmatched. The CDR3 loop spans 14 amino acids. The chain couples TRBV5-1 to TRBJ1-1; 8 bases map to TRBD1. Sequencing used naive CD8+ T cells from PBMCs. This sequence was found in a man aged 18-30 years in good health. Some clones in this sample may be carry-over from other donors' samples. CDR3 DNA: TGCGCCAGCAGCCCTAGACAGGGGCCCACTGAAGCTTTCTTT. Amino acid sequence: CASSPRQGPTEAFF.